One TCR beta chain is described in this entry. Its antigen is unknown. The CDR3 extends 3 residues past the end of the read, so its final part is completed from the germline J gene. This sample stems from a study of T cells in women clearing cervical HPV infection. Trimming removed 6 bases at V and 2 bases at J, with 3 bases between. Germline V gene lookup returns CDR1 SGHTA and CDR2 FQGNSA. CDR3 length: 11 amino acids. The data were produced by immunoSEQ multiplex PCR, yet TCRdb's version contains in-frame clones alone and is incomplete. Recorded for this sample: 30,000 to 45,000 clones. General study points: Cases and controls were distinguished at AUC 0.83 by richness and V genes.

What was sequenced was blood buffy coat. The receptor comes from a woman between 18 and 70 years old with a cervical HPV16 infection that either progressed to CIN3+ or cleared (not recorded which). This chain uses TRBV7-2 with TRBJ2-3, with D unclear. This CDR3 reads CASSNTDTQYF. The DNA read from the CDR3 is TGTGCCAGCAGTAACACAGATACG.